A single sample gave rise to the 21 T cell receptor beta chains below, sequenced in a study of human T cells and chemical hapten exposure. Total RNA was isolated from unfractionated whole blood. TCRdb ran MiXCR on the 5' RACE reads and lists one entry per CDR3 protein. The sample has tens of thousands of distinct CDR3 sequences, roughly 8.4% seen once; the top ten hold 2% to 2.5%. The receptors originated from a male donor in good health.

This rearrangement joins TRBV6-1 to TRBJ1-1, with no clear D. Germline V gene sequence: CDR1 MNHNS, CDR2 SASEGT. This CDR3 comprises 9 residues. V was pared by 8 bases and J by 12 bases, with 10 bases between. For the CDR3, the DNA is TGTGCCAGCTTTCGCTCGACTTTCTTT. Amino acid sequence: CASFRSTFF.

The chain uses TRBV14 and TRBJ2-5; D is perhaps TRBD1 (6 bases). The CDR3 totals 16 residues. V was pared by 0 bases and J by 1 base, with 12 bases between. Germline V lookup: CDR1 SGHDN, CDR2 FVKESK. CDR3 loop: CASSQDAGQPQETQYF. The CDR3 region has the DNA TGTGCCAGCAGCCAAGATGCCGGACAGCCCCAAGAGACCCAGTACTTC. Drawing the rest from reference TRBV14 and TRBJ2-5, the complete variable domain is EAGVTQFPSHSVIEKGQTVTLRCDPISGHDNLYWYRRVMGKEIKFLLHFVKESKQDESGMPNNRFLAERTGGTYSTLKVQPAELEDSGVYFCASSQDAGQPQETQYFGPGTRLLVL.

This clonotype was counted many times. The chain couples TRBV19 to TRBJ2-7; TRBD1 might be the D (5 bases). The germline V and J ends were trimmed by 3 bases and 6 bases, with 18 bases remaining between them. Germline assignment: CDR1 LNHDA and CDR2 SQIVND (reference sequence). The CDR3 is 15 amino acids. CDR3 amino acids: CASSMIDSLRSEQYF. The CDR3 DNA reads TGTGCCAGTAGTATGATTGACAGCCTTCGTTCCGAGCAGTACTTC.

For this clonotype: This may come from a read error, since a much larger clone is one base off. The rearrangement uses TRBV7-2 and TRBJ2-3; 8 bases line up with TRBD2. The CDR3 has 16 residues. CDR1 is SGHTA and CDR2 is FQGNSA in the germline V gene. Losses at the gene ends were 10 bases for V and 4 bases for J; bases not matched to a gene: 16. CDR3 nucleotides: TGTGCCATCCCCATTACCCCCCGAGCGGGAGCAGATACGCAGTATTTT. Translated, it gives CAIPITPRAGADTQYF.

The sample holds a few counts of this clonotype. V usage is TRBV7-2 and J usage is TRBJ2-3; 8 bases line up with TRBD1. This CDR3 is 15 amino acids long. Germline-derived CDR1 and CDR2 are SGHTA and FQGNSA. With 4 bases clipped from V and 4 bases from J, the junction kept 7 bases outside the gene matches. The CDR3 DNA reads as TGTGCCAGCAGCTCCCGGACAGGGTTCGCAGATACGCAGTATTTT. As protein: CASSSRTGFADTQYF.

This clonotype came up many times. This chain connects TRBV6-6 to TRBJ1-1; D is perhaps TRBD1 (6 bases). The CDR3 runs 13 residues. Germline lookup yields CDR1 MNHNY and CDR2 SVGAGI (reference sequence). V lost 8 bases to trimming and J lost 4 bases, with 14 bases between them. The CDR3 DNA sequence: TGTGCCAGCGGGTTCAAGGGGGGCACTGAAGCTTTCTTT. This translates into CASGFKGGTEAFF.

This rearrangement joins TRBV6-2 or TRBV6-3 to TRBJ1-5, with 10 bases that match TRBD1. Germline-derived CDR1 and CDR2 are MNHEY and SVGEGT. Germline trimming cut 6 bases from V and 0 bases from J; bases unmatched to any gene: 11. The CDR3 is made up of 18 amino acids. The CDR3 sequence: CASRTPGQGSHSNQPQHF. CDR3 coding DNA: TGTGCCAGCAGGACTCCGGGACAGGGGAGCCATAGCAATCAGCCCCAGCATTTT.

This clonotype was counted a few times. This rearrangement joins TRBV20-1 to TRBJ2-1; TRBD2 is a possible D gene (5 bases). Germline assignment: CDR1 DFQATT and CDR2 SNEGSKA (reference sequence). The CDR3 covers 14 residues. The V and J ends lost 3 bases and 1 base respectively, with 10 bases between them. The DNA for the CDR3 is TGCAGTGCTAGCGGGATAGGGTCCTACAATGAGCAGTTCTTC. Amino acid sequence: CSASGIGSYNEQFF.

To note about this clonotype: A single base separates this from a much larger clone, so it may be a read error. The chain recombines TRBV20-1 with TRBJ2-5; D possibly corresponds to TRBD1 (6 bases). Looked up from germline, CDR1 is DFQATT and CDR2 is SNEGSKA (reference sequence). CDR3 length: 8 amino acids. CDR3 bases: TGCAGTGCGGGGGCGGTACACTTC. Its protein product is CSAGAVHF.

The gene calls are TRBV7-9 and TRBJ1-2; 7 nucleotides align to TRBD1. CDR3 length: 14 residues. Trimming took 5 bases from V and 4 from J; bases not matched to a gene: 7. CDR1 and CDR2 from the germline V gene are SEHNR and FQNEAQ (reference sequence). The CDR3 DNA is TGTGCCAGCAGCGCCGGACAGGCCGCCTATGGCTACACCTTC. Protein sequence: CASSAGQAAYGYTF.

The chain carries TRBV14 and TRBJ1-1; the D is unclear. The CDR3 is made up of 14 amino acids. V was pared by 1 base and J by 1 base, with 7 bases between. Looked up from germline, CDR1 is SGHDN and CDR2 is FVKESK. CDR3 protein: CASSQVTQNTEAFF. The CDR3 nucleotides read TGTGCCAGCAGCCAAGTAACCCAGAACACTGAAGCTTTCTTT.

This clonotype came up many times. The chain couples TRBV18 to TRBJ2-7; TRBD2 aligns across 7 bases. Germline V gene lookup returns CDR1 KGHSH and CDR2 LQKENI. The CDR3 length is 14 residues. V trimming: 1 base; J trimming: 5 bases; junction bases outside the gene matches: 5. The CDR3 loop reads CASSPQWGGDEQYF. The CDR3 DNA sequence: TGTGCCAGCTCACCACAATGGGGGGGTGACGAGCAGTACTTC.

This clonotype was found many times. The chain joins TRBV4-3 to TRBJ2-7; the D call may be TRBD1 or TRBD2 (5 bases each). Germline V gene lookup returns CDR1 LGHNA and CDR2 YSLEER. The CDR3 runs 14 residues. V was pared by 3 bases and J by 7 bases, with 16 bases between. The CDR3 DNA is TGCGCCAGCAGCCAGGGGGACGGGGCCCGGGAGCAGTACTTC. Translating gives CASSQGDGAREQYF.

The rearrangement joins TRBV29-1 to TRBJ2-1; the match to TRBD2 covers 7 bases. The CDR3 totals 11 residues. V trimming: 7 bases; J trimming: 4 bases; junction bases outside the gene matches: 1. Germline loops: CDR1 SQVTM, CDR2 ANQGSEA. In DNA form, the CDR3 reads TGCAGCGGGGGGGGGTACAATGAGCAGTTCTTC. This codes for CSGGGYNEQFF.

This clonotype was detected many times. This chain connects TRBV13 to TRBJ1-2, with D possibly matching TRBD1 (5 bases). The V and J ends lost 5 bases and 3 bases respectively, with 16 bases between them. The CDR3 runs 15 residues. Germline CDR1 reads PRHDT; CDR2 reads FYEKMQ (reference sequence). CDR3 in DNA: TGTGCCAGCAGCCCCGCGGGGACGGGAGACTATGGCTACACCTTC. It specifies CASSPAGTGDYGYTF.

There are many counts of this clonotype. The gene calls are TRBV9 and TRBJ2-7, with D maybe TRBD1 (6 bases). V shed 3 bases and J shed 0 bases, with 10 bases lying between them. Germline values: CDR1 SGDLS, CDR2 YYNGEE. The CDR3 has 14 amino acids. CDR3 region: CASSGGGYSYEQYF. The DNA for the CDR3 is TGTGCCAGCAGCGGAGGGGGTTACTCCTACGAGCAGTACTTC. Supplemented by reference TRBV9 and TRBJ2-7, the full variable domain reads DSGVTQTPKHLITATGQRVTLRCSPRSGDLSVYWYQQSLDQGLQFLIQYYNGEERAKGNILERFSAQQFPDLHSELNLSSLELGDSALYFCASSGGGYSYEQYFGPGTRLTVT.

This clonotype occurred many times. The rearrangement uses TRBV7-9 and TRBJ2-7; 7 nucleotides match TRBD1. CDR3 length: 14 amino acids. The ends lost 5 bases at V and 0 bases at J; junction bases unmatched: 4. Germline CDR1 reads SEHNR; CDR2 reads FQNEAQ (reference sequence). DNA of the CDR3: TGTGCCAGCAGCAAGACAGGGAGCTCCTACGAGCAGTACTTC. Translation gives CASSKTGSSYEQYF.

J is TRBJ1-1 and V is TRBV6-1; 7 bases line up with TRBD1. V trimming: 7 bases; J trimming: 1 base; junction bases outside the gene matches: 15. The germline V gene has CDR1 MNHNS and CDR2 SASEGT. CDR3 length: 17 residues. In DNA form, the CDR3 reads TGTGCCAGCACCTCAGGGGAGGGAAGGGGGCCGAACACTGAAGCTTTCTTT. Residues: CASTSGEGRGPNTEAFF.

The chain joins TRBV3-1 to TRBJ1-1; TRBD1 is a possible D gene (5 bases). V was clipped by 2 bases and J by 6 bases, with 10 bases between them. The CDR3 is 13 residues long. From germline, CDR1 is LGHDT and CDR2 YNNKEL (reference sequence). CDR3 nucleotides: TGTGCCAGCAGCCAACATGGGGCTCCTGAAGCTTTCTTT. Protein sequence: CASSQHGAPEAFF.

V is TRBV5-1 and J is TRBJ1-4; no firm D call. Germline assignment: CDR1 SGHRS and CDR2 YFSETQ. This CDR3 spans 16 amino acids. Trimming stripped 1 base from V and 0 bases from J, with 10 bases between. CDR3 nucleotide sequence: TGCGCCAGCAGCTTGAATGTTGGGTCAACTAATGAAAAACTGTTTTTT. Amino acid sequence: CASSLNVGSTNEKLFF. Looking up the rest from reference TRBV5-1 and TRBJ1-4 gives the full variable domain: KAGVTQTPRYLIKTRGQQVTLSCSPISGHRSVSWYQQTPGQGLQFLFEYFSETQRNKGNFPGRFSGRQFSNSRSEMNVSTLELGDSALYLCASSLNVGSTNEKLFFGSGTQLSVL.

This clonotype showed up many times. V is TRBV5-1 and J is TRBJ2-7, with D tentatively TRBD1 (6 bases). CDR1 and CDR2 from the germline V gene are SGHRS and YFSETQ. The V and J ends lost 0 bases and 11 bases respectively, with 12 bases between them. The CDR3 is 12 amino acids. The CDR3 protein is CASSLETGLEYF. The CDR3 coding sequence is TGCGCCAGCAGCTTGGAAACAGGGTTGGAGTACTTC.